This TCR beta chain was observed in a study of blood T cell repertoires in COVID-19. Germline trimming cut 3 bases from V and 4 bases from J; bases unmatched to any gene: 4. Germline CDR1 and CDR2: MDHEN and SYDVKM. This CDR3 comprises 16 residues. Cohort placement rested on clinical history that participants reported themselves. Method: immunoSEQ multiplex PCR; TCRdb's copy keeps in-frame clones and lacks some. Of 200,000 to 300,000 clones in the sample, approximately 88% were seen once. The receptor's source is a woman between 40 and 55 years old with acute COVID-19. Sequenced: PBMCs or T cells enriched from blood (not recorded which). The chain combines TRBV28 with TRBJ1-6; 9 bases map to TRBD1. The CDR3 sequence: CASSFQTGGYNSPLHF. The CDR3 bases are TGTGCCAGCAGTTTCCAGACAGGGGGTTATAATTCACCCCTCCACTTT.